This T cell receptor (beta chain) comes out of a study of T cell changes during pregnancy in multiple sclerosis. Sequencing used immunoSEQ multiplex PCR; TCRdb keeps in-frame clones, though not all of them. The table lists 35,000 to 45,000 clones, roughly 91% of them singletons. The CDR3 length is 17 residues. Germline V lookup: CDR1 SGHDT, CDR2 YYEEEE. Trimming took 6 bases from V and 0 from J, leaving 16 bases between them. The chain links TRBV5-6 to TRBJ2-6; no definite D call. This sequence originates from a female donor with multiple sclerosis, enrolled in a pregnancy study. The specimen was CD4+ T cells from peripheral blood mononuclear cells, collected in the first trimester of pregnancy. CDR3 coding DNA: TGTGCCAGCACAGCCGGATACGGGTTCTCTGGGGCCAACGTCCTGACTTTC. It specifies CASTAGYGFSGANVLTF.